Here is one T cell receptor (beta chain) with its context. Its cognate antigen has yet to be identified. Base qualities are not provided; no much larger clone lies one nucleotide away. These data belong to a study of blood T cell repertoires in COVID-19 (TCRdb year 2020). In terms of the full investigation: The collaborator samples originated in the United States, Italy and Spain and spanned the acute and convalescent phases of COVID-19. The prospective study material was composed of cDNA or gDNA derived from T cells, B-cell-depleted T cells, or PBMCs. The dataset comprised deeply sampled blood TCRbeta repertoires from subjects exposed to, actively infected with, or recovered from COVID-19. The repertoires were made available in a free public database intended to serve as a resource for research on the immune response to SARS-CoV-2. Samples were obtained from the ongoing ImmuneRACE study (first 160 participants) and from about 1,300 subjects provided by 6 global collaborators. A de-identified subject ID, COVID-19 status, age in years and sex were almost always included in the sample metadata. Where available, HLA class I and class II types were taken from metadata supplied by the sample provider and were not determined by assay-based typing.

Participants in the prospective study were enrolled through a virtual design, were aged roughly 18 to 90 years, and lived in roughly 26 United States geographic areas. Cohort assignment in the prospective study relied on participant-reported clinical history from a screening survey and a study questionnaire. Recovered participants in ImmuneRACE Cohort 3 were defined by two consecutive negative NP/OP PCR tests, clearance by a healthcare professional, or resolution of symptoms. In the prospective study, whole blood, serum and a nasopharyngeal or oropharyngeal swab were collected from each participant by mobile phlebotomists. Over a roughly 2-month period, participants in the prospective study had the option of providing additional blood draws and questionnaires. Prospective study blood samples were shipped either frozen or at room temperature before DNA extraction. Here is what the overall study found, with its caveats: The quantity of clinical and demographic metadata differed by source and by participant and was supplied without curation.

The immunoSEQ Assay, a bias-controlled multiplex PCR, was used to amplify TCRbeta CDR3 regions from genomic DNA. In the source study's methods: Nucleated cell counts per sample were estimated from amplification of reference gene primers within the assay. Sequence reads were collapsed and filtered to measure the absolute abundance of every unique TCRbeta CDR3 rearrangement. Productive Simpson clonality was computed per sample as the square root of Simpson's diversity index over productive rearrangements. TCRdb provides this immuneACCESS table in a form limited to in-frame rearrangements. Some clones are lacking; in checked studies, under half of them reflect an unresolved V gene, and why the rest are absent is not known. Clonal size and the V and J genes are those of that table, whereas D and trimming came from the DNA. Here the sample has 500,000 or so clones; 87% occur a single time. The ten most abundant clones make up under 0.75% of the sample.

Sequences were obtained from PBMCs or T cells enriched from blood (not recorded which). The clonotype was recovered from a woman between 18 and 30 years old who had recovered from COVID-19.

The CDR3 protein sequence reads: CSVGGLIGEYNEQFF. The DNA reads as follows: TGCAGCGTTGGGGGCCTTATAGGGGAATACAATGAGCAGTTCTTC. The chain uses TRBV29-1 and TRBJ2-1; perhaps TRBD1 is the D gene, with 5 bases matching. The CDR1 and CDR2 encoded by the germline V gene are SQVTM and ANQGSEA. The CDR3 runs 15 amino acids, cysteine and phenylalanine included. Left in the record is the CDR3 DNA by itself, 45 bases read in frame from the first base. At the junction V is shortened by 4 bases and J by 4 bases, with 17 bases in between.